This T cell receptor (beta chain) was recorded in a study of T cells after yellow fever vaccination. Study-level background: It was SMART-Seq v4 Ultra Low Input that prepared the fractions with low cell numbers.

TCRdb reprocessed the 5' RACE reads with MiXCR, giving one entry per CDR3 protein. The sample has under 150,000 distinct CDR3 sequences; over 12% are singletons. J lost 6 bases, V lost 5 bases, and 11 bases had no gene match. This CDR3 contains 15 residues. CDR1 is SGHVS, CDR2 FQNEAQ, per germline. As concerns this clonotype: Its matching antigen is unknown.

Study conclusions and caveats: Clones that expanded after primary vaccination mostly reappeared after the booster (over 95% CD4, approximately 87% CD8).

The clonotype was recovered from a man between 18 and 35 years old who received the YFV17D yellow fever vaccine. The chain has TRBV7-8 and TRBJ1-2, with 8 bases fitting TRBD1. The source was CD8+ T cells sorted from PBMCs, collected 5 days after the yellow fever booster vaccination. The CDR3 sequence is CASSPGQGLLDGYTF. The CDR3 coding sequence is TGTGCCAGCAGCCCCGGACAGGGCCTTCTGGATGGCTACACCTTC.